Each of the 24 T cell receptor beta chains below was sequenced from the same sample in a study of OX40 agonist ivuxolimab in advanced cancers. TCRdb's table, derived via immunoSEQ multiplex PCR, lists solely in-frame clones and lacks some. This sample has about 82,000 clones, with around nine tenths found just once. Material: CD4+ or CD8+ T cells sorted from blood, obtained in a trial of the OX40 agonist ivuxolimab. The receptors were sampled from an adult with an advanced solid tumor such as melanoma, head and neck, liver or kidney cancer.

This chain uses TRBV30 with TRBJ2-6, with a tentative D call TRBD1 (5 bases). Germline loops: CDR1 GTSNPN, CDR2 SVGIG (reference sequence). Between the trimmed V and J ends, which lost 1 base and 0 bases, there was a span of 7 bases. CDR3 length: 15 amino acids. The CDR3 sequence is CAWSAGLSGANVLTF. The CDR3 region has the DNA TGTGCCTGGAGTGCAGGGCTCTCTGGGGCCAACGTCCTGACTTTC.

The CDR3 sequence: CASRGGGKTGELFF. CDR3 sequence (DNA): TGTGCCAGCAGGGGCGGGGGGAAAACCGGGGAGCTGTTTTTT. The chain recombines TRBV28 with TRBJ2-2, with 8 bases aligning to TRBD2. This CDR3 is built from 14 residues. Per the germline V gene, CDR1 is MDHEN and CDR2 is SYDVKM. With V trimmed by 6 bases and J by 5 bases, 5 bases remained unmatched.

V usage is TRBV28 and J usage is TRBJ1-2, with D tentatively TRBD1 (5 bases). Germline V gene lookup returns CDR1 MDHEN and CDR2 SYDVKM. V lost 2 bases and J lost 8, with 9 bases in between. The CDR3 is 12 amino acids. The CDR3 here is CASSLGGFGYTF. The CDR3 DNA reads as TGTGCCAGCAGTTTAGGGGGGTTCGGCTACACCTTC.

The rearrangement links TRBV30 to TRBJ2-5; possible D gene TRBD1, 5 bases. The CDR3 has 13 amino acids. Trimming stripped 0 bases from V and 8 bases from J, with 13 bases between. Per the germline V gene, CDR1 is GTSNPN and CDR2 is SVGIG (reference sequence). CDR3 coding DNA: TGTGCCTGGAGTGTTGTACGGCAGGGAACCCAGTACTTC. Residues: CAWSVVRQGTQYF.

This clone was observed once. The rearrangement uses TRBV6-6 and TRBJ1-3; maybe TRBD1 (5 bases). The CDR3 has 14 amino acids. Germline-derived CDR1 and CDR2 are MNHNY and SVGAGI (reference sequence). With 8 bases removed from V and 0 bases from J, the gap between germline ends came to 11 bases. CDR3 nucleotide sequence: TGTGCCAGCCGCCTCAGGGACTCTGGAAACACCATATATTTT. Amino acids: CASRLRDSGNTIYF.

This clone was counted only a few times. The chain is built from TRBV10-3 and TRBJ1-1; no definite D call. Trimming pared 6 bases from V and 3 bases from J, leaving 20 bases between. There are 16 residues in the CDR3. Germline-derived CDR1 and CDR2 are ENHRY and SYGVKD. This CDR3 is CAIRALIVGSHTEAFF. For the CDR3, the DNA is TGTGCCATCAGAGCCCTTATCGTCGGGTCACACACTGAAGCTTTCTTT.

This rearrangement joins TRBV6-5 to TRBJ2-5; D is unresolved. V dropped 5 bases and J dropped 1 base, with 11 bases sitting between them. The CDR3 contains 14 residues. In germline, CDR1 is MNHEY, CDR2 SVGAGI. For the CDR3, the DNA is TGTGCCAGCAGTCGGCGATTGGCCCAAGAGACCCAGTACTTC. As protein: CASSRRLAQETQYF.

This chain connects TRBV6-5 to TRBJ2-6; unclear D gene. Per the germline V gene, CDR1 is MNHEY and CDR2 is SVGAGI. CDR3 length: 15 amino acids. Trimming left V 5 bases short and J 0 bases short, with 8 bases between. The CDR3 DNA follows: TGTGCCAGCAGTCCGATGAGCTCTGGGGCCAACGTCCTGACTTTC. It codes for CASSPMSSGANVLTF.

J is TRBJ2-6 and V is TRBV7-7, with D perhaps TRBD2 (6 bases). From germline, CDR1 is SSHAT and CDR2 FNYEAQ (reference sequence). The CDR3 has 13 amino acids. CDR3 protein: CAAGRSGANVLTF. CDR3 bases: TGTGCGGCGGGGCGCTCTGGGGCCAACGTCCTGACTTTC.

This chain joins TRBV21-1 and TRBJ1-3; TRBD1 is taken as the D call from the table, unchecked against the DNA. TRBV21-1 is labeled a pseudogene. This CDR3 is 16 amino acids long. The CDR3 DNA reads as TGTGCCAGCAGCAAAAGAGACAGGGCAGCGGGAAACACCATATATTTT. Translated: CASSKRDRAAGNTIYF.

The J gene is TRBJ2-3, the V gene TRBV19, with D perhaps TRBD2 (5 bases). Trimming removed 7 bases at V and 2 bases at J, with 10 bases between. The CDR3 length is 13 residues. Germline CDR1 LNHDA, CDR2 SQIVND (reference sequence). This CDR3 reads CASTGMNTDTQYF. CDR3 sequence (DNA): TGTGCCAGTACCGGGATGAACACAGATACGCAGTATTTT.

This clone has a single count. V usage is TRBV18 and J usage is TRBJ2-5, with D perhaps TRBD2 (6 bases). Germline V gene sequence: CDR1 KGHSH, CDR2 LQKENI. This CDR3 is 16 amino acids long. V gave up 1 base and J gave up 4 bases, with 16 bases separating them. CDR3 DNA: TGTGCCAGCTCACCACAAAGGCGCGGGACTGTAGAGACCCAGTACTTC. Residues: CASSPQRRGTVETQYF. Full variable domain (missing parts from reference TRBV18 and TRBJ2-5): NAGVMQNPRHLVRRRGQEARLRCSPMKGHSHVYWYRQLPEEGLKFMVYLQKENIIDESGMPKERFSAEFPKEGPSILRIQQVVRGDSAAYFCASSPQRRGTVETQYFGPGTRLLVL.

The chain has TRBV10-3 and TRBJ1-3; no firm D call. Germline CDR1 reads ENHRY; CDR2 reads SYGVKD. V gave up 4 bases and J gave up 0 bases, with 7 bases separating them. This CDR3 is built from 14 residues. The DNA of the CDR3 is TGTGCCATCAGTGCCCGCATCTCTGGAAACACCATATATTTT. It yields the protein CAISARISGNTIYF.

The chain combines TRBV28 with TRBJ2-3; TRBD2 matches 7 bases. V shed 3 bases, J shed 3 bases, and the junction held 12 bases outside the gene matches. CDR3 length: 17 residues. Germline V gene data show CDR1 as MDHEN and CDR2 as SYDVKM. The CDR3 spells CASSFQTSQYGTDTQYF. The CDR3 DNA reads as TGTGCCAGCAGTTTCCAGACTAGCCAATACGGGACAGATACGCAGTATTTT.

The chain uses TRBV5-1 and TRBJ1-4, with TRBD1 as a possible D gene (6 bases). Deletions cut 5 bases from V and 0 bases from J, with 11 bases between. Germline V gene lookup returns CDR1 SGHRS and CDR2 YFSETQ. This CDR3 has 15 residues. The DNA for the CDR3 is TGCGCCAGCAGTGGAGGGGGTACAACTAATGAAAAACTGTTTTTT. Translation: CASSGGGTTNEKLFF.

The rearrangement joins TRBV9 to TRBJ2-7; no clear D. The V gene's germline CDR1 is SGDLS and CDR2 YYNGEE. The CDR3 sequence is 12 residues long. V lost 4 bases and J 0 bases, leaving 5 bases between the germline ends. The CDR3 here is CASSPGSYEQYF. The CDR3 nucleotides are TGTGCCAGCAGCCCCGGCTCCTACGAGCAGTACTTC.

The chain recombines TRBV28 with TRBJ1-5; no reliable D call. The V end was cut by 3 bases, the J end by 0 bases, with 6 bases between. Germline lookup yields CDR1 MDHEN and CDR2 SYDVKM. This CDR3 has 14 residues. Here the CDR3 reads CASSFPNSNQPQHF. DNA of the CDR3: TGTGCCAGCAGTTTCCCGAATAGCAATCAGCCCCAGCATTTT.

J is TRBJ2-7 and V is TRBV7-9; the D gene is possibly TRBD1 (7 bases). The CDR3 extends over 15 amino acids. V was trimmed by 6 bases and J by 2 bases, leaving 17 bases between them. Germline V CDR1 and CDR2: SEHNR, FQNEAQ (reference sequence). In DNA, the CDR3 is TGTGCCAGCAGACCAGGGGGGACTCAGACCTACGAGCAGTACTTC. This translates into CASRPGGTQTYEQYF.

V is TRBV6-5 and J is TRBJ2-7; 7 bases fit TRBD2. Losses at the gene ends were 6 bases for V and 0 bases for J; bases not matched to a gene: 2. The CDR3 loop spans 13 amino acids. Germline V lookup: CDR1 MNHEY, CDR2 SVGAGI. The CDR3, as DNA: TGTGCCAGCAGGTCGGGGGGCTCCTACGAGCAGTACTTC. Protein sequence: CASRSGGSYEQYF.

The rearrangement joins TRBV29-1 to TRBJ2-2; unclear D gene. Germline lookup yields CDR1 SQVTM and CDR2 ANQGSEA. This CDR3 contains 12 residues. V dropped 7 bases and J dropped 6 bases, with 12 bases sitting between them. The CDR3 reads CSARVLPGELFF. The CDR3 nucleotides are TGCAGCGCCCGGGTCCTCCCCGGGGAGCTGTTTTTT.

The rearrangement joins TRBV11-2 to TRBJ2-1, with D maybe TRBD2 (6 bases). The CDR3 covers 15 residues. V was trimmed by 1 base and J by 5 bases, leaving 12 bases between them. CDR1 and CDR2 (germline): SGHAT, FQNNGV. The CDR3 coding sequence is TGTGCCAGCAGCTTAGGACTAGTGGCTCACAATGAGCAGTTCTTC. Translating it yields CASSLGLVAHNEQFF.

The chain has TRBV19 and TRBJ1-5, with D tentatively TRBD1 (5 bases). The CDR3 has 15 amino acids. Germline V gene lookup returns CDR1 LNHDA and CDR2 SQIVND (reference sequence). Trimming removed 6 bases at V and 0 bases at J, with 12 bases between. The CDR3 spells CASRTTENSNQPQHF. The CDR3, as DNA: TGTGCCAGTAGGACGACAGAGAATAGCAATCAGCCCCAGCATTTT.

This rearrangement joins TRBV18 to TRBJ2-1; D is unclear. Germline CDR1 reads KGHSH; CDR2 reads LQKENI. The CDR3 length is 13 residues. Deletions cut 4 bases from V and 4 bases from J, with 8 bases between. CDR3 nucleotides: TGTGCCAGCTCACTGGCACGTTACAATGAGCAGTTCTTC. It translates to CASSLARYNEQFF.

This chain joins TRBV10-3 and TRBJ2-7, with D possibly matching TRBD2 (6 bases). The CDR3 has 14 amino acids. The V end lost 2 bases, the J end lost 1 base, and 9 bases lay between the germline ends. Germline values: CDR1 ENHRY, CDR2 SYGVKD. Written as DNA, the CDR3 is TGTGCCATCAGTGAGGGACTACCATCCTACGAGCAGTACTTC. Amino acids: CAISEGLPSYEQYF.